The 7 T cell receptor beta chains below come from one sample, sequenced in a study of blood T cell repertoires in COVID-19. Only in-frame clones appear in the TCRdb table, and some are missing; sequencing was by immunoSEQ multiplex PCR. Of about 78,000 clones in the sample, 65% to 85% were seen once. Sequenced input: peripheral blood. The origin of the receptors is a man between 60 and 70 years old with active or convalescent COVID-19.

The gene calls are TRBV7-3 and TRBJ2-5, with a tentative D call TRBD2 (6 bases). Germline V CDR1 and CDR2: SGHTA, FQGTGA. This CDR3 has 13 amino acids. V lost 5 bases, J lost 3 bases, and 10 bases lay in between. The CDR3 region has the DNA TGTGCCAGCAGCACGACTAGGGAAGAGACCCAGTACTTC. Translation gives CASSTTREETQYF.

This clone was observed a handful of times. This chain connects TRBV11-2 to TRBJ2-3, with 8 bases fitting TRBD2. V lost 1 base to trimming and J lost 0 bases; unmatched junction nucleotides: 9. The length of the CDR3 is 18 residues. Germline CDR1 SGHAT, CDR2 FQNNGV. CDR3 nucleotide sequence: TGTGCCAGCAGCTTAGCTTCCGGGCTAGCGGGCAGCACAGATACGCAGTATTTT. It yields the protein CASSLASGLAGSTDTQYF.

This chain links TRBV24-1 with TRBJ2-6, with D possibly matching TRBD1 (5 bases). The CDR3 consists of 13 residues. Germline V gives CDR1 KGHDR, CDR2 SFDVKD. With 11 bases removed from V and 1 base from J, the gap between germline ends came to 8 bases. CDR3 loop: CAKRGSGANVLTF. CDR3 sequence (DNA): TGTGCCAAAAGGGGATCTGGGGCCAACGTCCTGACTTTC.

This clone has a handful of counts. CDR3 DNA: TGTGCCAGCAGCCCCCTACTAAGCAATCAGCCCCAGCATTTT. It encodes CASSPLLSNQPQHF. V and J are TRBV7-2 and TRBJ1-5; D ambiguous. The CDR3 totals 14 residues. V was pared by 5 bases and J by 1 base, with 9 bases between. Germline loops: CDR1 SGHTA, CDR2 FQGNSA.

The V gene is TRBV2, the J gene TRBJ2-7, with D perhaps TRBD1 (5 bases). Germline-derived CDR1 and CDR2 are SNHLY and FYNNEI. The length of the CDR3 is 16 residues. Trimming removed 3 bases from V and 2 bases from J, with 17 bases in between. The CDR3 region is CASSDWGPRITYEQYF. The CDR3 DNA sequence: TGTGCCAGCAGTGACTGGGGCCCTCGGATCACCTACGAGCAGTACTTC.

The gene calls are TRBV6-5 and TRBJ1-6; D is unclear. V was shortened by 4 bases and J by 0 bases, with 10 bases between the two germline ends. CDR3 size: 16 residues. The germline V gene encodes CDR1 MNHEY and CDR2 SVGAGI. CDR3 bases: TGTGCCAGCAGTTTGGAGGAAAGCTCCTATAATTCACCCCTCCACTTT. Amino acids: CASSLEESSYNSPLHF.

V usage is TRBV12-3 or TRBV12-4 and J usage is TRBJ2-7, with TRBD2 identical over 7 bases. The CDR3 runs 12 residues. V trimming: 3 bases; J trimming: 5 bases; junction bases outside the gene matches: 1. This chain's CDR3 is CASSFGRHEQYF. CDR3 nucleotides: TGTGCCAGCAGTTTCGGGAGGCACGAGCAGTACTTC.